These 4 T cell receptor beta chains were all obtained from the same sample, sequenced in a study of cytomegalovirus exposure and HLA in healthy donors (dated by TCRdb to 2015 to 2018). Library preparation employed the immunoSEQ multiplex PCR assay. For the multiplex PCR, a mixture combining 60 forward primers for TCR Vbeta segments and 13 reverse primers for TCR Jbeta segments was used. In its TCRdb copy, this immuneACCESS table keeps in-frame sequences only and misses some clones. Where compared with another copy, unresolved V genes explain less than half of these, and the others have no known cause. Recorded for this sample are some 96,000 clones; approximately 76% of them occurred a single time. Around 20% of the sample is held by the ten biggest clonotypes. The sequenced material came from PBMCs. These receptors all stem from a woman aged 60-70 years in good health and CMV-seropositive.

The chain is built from TRBV7-9 and TRBJ2-7; D is uncertain. Trimming removed 6 bases at V and 7 bases at J, with 13 bases between. Germline assignment: CDR1 SEHNR and CDR2 FQNEAQ (reference sequence). This CDR3 is 12 amino acids long. Here the CDR3 reads CASSRVPIEQYF. CDR3 coding DNA: TGTGCCAGCAGTCGAGTGCCAATTGAGCAGTACTTC.

V usage is TRBV7-2 and J usage is TRBJ1-2; D unclear. The germline gives CDR1 SGHTA, CDR2 FQGNSA. V lost 1 base and J 5 bases, leaving 5 bases between the germline ends. The CDR3 consists of 12 residues. Here the CDR3 reads CASSLDRYGYTF. DNA for the CDR3: TGTGCCAGCAGCTTAGACAGATATGGCTACACCTTC.

Only a few counts were recorded for this clone. The gene calls are TRBV2 and TRBJ1-1; TRBD1 might be the D (5 bases). The CDR3 is made up of 12 amino acids. Trimming left V 3 bases short and J 5 bases short, with 7 bases between. From germline, CDR1 is SNHLY and CDR2 FYNNEI. Written as DNA, the CDR3 is TGTGCCAGCAGTGACGGGGGGACTGAAGCTTTCTTT. This codes for CASSDGGTEAFF.

This chain uses TRBV6-5 with TRBJ2-3; 7 nucleotides agree with TRBD2. The CDR3 runs to 15 residues. The V and J ends lost 6 bases and 1 base, in that order; junction bases with no gene match: 7. Germline lookup yields CDR1 MNHEY and CDR2 SVGAGI. The CDR3 spells CASRAGTSGTDTQYF. The CDR3 DNA reads as TGTGCCAGCAGGGCCGGTACTAGCGGCACAGATACGCAGTATTTT.